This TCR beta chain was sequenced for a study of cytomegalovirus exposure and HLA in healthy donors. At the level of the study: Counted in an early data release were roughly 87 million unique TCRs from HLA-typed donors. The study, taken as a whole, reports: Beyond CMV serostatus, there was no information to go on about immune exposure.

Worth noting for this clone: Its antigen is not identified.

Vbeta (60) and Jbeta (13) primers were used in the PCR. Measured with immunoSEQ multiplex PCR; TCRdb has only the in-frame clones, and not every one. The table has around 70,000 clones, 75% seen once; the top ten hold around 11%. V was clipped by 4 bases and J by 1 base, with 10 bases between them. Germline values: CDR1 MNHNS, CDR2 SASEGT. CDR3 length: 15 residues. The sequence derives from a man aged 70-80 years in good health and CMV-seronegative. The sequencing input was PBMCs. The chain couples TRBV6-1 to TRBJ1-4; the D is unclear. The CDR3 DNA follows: TGTGCCAGCAGTGTCTACCGGGGAACTAATGAAAAACTGTTTTTT. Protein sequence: CASSVYRGTNEKLFF.